These 28 T cell receptor beta chains originate from one sample sequenced in a study of tumor-infiltrating lymphocytes in primary liver carcinoma. The blood RNA (from unsorted whole blood) was obtained, and germline DNA was also extracted. Priming with a constant-region primer yielded TCR beta cDNA from around 0.45 ug total RNA. Slightly modified ARM-PCR served as the procedure for the TCR beta libraries. These libraries came from three rounds of nested multiplex PCR. A C-beta reverse primer was combined with TRBV1-TRBV30 forward primers in the first two PCR rounds, and each round had 10 cycles. TCRdb recomputed calls from the multiplex PCR reads with MiXCR, one row per CDR3 protein. Seen here are about 320,000 distinct CDR3 sequences, about 60% observed once, and the top ten hold approximately 9%. Source material: peripheral blood. The source is a man in his forties or fifties with primary liver carcinoma and hepatitis B virus infection.

The V and J genes are TRBV28 and TRBJ2-2; 9 bases agree with TRBD2. Germline loops: CDR1 MDHEN, CDR2 SYDVKM. The CDR3 length is 17 residues. V lost 10 bases to trimming and J lost 1 base; unmatched junction nucleotides: 13. CDR3 nucleotides: TGTGCCACCAATCTCATTCTAGCGGGAAGGAACACCGGGGAGCTGTTTTTT. As protein: CATNLILAGRNTGELFF.

To note about this clonotype: Being one base from a much bigger clone, this may be a read error. The DNA for the CDR3 is TGTGCCAGCAGCCAAGAGTGGCCCATTGGGACAGATACGCTGTATTTT. As protein: CASSQEWPIGTDTLYF. The chain couples TRBV4-2 to TRBJ2-3, with 7 bases fitting TRBD1. Germline V CDR1 and CDR2: LGHNA, YNFKEQ. The CDR3 is made up of 16 amino acids.

Comments on this clonotype: A read error may produce the germline difference seen at one junction end. The V call is TRBV6-1, the J call TRBJ1-1; D may be TRBD1 (5 bases). The CDR3 sequence is 13 residues long. Germline V gene sequence: CDR1 MNHNS, CDR2 SASEGT. The CDR3 DNA sequence: TGTGCCAGCAGTGGGACATCGAACACTAAAGCTTTCTTT. It codes for CASSGTSNTKAFF.

This clonotype was counted a single time. This sequence may be a read error, since a much larger clone differs from it by one base. This chain links TRBV14 with TRBJ2-7; 10 nucleotides line up with TRBD2. The CDR3 has 16 residues. V lost 2 bases, J lost 10 bases, and 14 bases stayed unmatched. Germline CDR1 reads SGHDN; CDR2 reads FVKESK. CDR3 in DNA: TGTGCCAGCAGCCAACTAACTAGCGGGGCCTGGGGAGACCAGTACTTC. It translates to CASSQLTSGAWGDQYF.

For this clonotype: One end of the junction does not line up with germline, which may come from a read error. The chain couples TRBV11-1 to TRBJ2-1; 9 nucleotides align to TRBD2. The germline V gene has CDR1 SGHAT and CDR2 FQDESV (reference sequence). This CDR3 is built from 19 residues. CDR3 in amino acids: CASSPPPTSGFSSYNEQFF. The CDR3 coding sequence is TGTGCCAGTAGCCCTCCCCCTACTAGCGGGTTTAGCTCCTACAATGAACAGTTCTTC.

Notes on this clonotype: A junction end diverges from the germline sequence, so it may reflect a read error. V and J are TRBV5-8 and TRBJ2-7; D is perhaps TRBD2 (5 bases). The CDR3 is made up of 16 amino acids. Germline V gene data show CDR1 as SGHTS and CDR2 as YDEGEE. The chain's CDR3 is CASSSAPLVLTYEQYF. The CDR3 nucleotides are TGTGCCAGCAGCTCCGCCCCACTAGTACTCACCTATGAGCAATACTTC. Full variable domain (rest looked up from reference TRBV5-8 and TRBJ2-7): EAGVTQSPTHLIKTRGQQATLRCSPISGHTSVYWYQQALGLGLQFLLWYDEGEERNRGNFPPRFSGRQFPNYSSELNVNALELEDSALYLCASSSAPLVLTYEQYFGPGTRLTVT.

As to this clonotype: At one end the junction does not follow the germline gene, possibly because of a read error. The chain carries TRBV11-2 and TRBJ2-1; D might be TRBD1 or TRBD2, each matching 5 bases. CDR1 is SGHAT and CDR2 is FQNNGV in the germline V gene. The CDR3 contains 15 residues. CDR3 loop: CASTQEDNSYIEQFF. CDR3 DNA sequence: TGTGCCAGCACCCAGGAGGACAACTCCTACATTGAGCAGTTCTTC.

Note on this clonotype: This may come from a read error, since a much larger clone is one base off. This CDR3 fails to terminate in the conserved phenylalanine or tryptophan, so it likely reflects a read error. The J gene is TRBJ2-1, the V gene TRBV6-1; TRBD1 matches 9 bases. V lost 7 bases and J lost 2; bases outside the gene matches: 12. Germline V CDR1 and CDR2: MNHNS, SASEGT. There are 17 residues in the CDR3. CDR3 nucleotides: TGTGCCAGCACAGGAGTAGGGACAGGGTATCCCTACAATGAGCAGTTCTTA. Translation: CASTGVGTGYPYNEQFL.

The CDR3 reads CASSRVTGPLLAEQYF. The CDR3 DNA reads TGTGCCAGCTCCCGGGTGACAGGGCCCCTACTCGCGGAGCAGTACTTC. J is TRBJ2-7 and V is TRBV7-9; 7 nucleotides match TRBD1. The CDR3 extends over 16 amino acids. V was pared by 8 bases and J by 7 bases, with 20 bases of the junction left unmatched. The germline V gene has CDR1 SEHNR and CDR2 FQNEAQ (reference sequence).

On this clonotype itself: One junction end does not reproduce the germline sequence, and a read error may be involved. This CDR3 reads CASGGSGNRNGLFF. The CDR3 DNA sequence: TGTGCCAGCGGGGGGTCAGGGAACCGAAACGGACTGTTTTTC. This sequence joins TRBV12-3 or TRBV12-4 and TRBJ1-4, with TRBD1 as a possible D gene (5 bases). CDR3 size: 14 residues.

The V gene is TRBV7-9, the J gene TRBJ2-2; the D gene is possibly TRBD1 (5 bases). Germline CDR1 SEHNR, CDR2 FQNEAQ (reference sequence). The CDR3 consists of 16 residues. Trimming removed 2 bases at V and 0 bases at J, with 10 bases between. CDR3 sequence reads: CASSLLGQANTGELFF. The CDR3 DNA reads TGTGCCAGCAGCTTATTGGGGCAGGCGAACACCGGGGAGCTGTTTTTT.

In regard to this clonotype: The final CDR3 position lacks the conserved phenylalanine or tryptophan, pointing to a likely read error. The rearrangement links TRBV5-6 to TRBJ1-5, with D uncertain. The CDR3 has 13 amino acids. Germline V CDR1 and CDR2: SGHDT, YYEEEE. V shed 0 bases and J shed 8 bases, with 9 bases lying between them. The CDR3 loop is CASSLGRGKPQHL. CDR3 in DNA: TGTGCCAGCAGCTTGGGGCGGGGAAAGCCCCAGCATCTT.

This clonotype was observed once. One junction end does not reproduce the germline sequence, and a read error may be involved. The chain uses TRBV18 and TRBJ2-1, with no clear D. Per germline, CDR1 KGHSH and CDR2 LQKENI. This CDR3 is built from 11 residues. The CDR3 DNA sequence: TGTGCCAACTCACCAGGCGATGAGCAGTTCTTC. Amino acid sequence: CANSPGDEQFF.

This clonotype was picked up many times. The chain is built from TRBV6-6 and TRBJ1-5; weak D call: TRBD1 (5 bases). CDR3 length equals 17 residues. Trimming removed 2 bases at V and 0 bases at J, with 14 bases between. Germline V gene sequence: CDR1 MNHNY, CDR2 SVGAGI (reference sequence). This CDR3 reads CASSYPTGGDSNQPQHF. DNA of the CDR3: TGTGCCAGCAGTTACCCTACCGGGGGGGATAGCAATCAGCCCCAGCATTTT.

There are a few counts of this clonotype. The V and J genes are TRBV28 and TRBJ1-5; 10 nucleotides match TRBD1. After removal of 6 bases from V and 4 bases from J, the junction contained 6 bases not matched to a gene. There are 15 residues in the CDR3. Germline V lookup: CDR1 MDHEN, CDR2 SYDVKM. CDR3 DNA: TGTGCCAGCAGCCAGGGGACAGGGGTGAATCAGCCCCAGCATTTT. As protein: CASSQGTGVNQPQHF.

For this clonotype: The DNA is left out, because the CDR3 cannot be placed on it with certainty; the CDR3 is given as TCRdb lists it. The rearrangement joins TRBV6-1 to TRBJ1-2. From germline, CDR1 is MNHNS and CDR2 SASEGT. The CDR3 region is 13 residues in length, termini included. The CDR3 is CAGKIHASYGCTF.

In regard to this clonotype: The CDR3 does not end in the conserved phenylalanine or tryptophan, so this is likely a read error. The chain's CDR3 is CASSLAESGELFP. In DNA, the CDR3 is TGTGCCAGCAGCTTAGCAGAGTCCGGGGAGCTGTTTCCT. This sequence joins TRBV11-2 and TRBJ2-2; D is uncertain. The V and J ends lost 1 base and 6 bases respectively, with 6 bases between them. The CDR3 has 13 amino acids. CDR1 and CDR2 (germline): SGHAT, FQNNGV.

This clonotype was detected once. J is TRBJ2-7 and V is TRBV28; 9 bases match TRBD2. The junction had 7 bases not matched to a gene; V was cut back by 4 bases and J by 0 bases. Germline CDR1 is MDHEN and CDR2 is SYDVKM. CDR3 length equals 16 residues. CDR3 coding DNA: TGTGCCAGCAGTTCCCGCCTAGCGGGGTCCTCCTACGAGCAGTACTTC. Its protein product is CASSSRLAGSSYEQYF.

With regard to this clonotype: Relative to the germline gene, one junction end is altered; a read error may explain this. This sequence joins TRBV11-2 and TRBJ2-3; D remains ambiguous. Per germline, CDR1 SGHAT and CDR2 FQNNGV. The CDR3 has 14 amino acids. CDR3 coding DNA: TGTGCCAGTAGTACTATGCGTCAGCCAGATATGCAGTATTTT. It specifies CASSTMRQPDMQYF.

This clonotype was found many times. This chain uses TRBV14 with TRBJ2-7; maybe TRBD2 (6 bases). V shed 0 bases and J shed 3 bases, with 12 bases lying between them. The length of the CDR3 is 15 residues. The germline V gene encodes CDR1 SGHDN and CDR2 FVKESK. CDR3 coding DNA: TGTGCCAGCAGCCAAGATGTTTCTAGCGACTACGAGCAGTACTTC. This encodes CASSQDVSSDYEQYF.

This clonotype was seen repeatedly, ten times or more. This chain connects TRBV6-2 or TRBV6-3 to TRBJ2-1; D not resolved. The CDR3 sequence is 11 residues long. V dropped 8 bases and J dropped 6 bases, with 8 bases sitting between them. The germline V gene has CDR1 MNHEY and CDR2 SVGEGT. Here the CDR3 reads CASRRGNEQFF. CDR3 nucleotides: TGTGCCAGCCGTCGAGGCAATGAGCAGTTCTTC.

V gene TRBV11-2 combines with J gene TRBJ2-3; D gene ambiguous. There are 16 residues in the CDR3. The germline V gene has CDR1 SGHAT and CDR2 FQNNGV. Trimming cost V 5 bases and J 1 base, with 16 bases left between them. The CDR3 spells CASSGPSETCTDTQYF. CDR3 DNA sequence: TGTGCCAGCAGCGGGCCCTCCGAGACATGCACAGATACGCAGTATTTT.

The chain has TRBV11-1 and TRBJ2-7, with TRBD1 as a possible D gene (5 bases). The V end lost 2 bases, the J end lost 3 bases, and 11 bases lay between the germline ends. The CDR3 has 14 amino acids. In germline, CDR1 is SGHAT, CDR2 FQDESV (reference sequence). The CDR3 DNA reads as TGTGCCAGCAGCTTATGCGGCAGGGACTACGAGCAGTACTTC. It specifies CASSLCGRDYEQYF.

V and J are TRBV25-1 and TRBJ2-2; the match to TRBD2 covers 7 bases. The CDR3 sequence is 14 residues long. V dropped 7 bases and J dropped 5; count of bases not matched to a gene: 7. The germline CDR1 and CDR2 sequences are MGHDK and SYGVNS. The CDR3 protein is CASIALGGTGELFF. The CDR3 region has the DNA TGTGCCAGCATCGCCCTGGGAGGGACCGGGGAGCTGTTTTTT. The full variable domain, its missing parts supplied by reference TRBV25-1 and TRBJ2-2, is EADIYQTPRYLVIGTGKKITLECSQTMGHDKMYWYQQDPGMELHLIHYSYGVNSTEKGDLSSESTVSRIRTEHFPLTLESARPSHTSQYLCASIALGGTGELFFGEGSRLTVL.

This clonotype showed up just a few times. V gene TRBV7-2 combines with J gene TRBJ2-7; a possible D gene is TRBD2 (6 bases). CDR1 is SGHTA and CDR2 is FQGNSA in the germline V gene. V was pared by 5 bases and J by 7 bases, with 12 bases between. The CDR3 is 12 residues long. The DNA of the CDR3 is TGTGCCAGCAGCCGGAGGGAGACAGAGCAGTACTTC. It yields the protein CASSRRETEQYF.

A note on this clonotype: One junction end disagrees with the germline gene, perhaps due to a read error. V gene TRBV11-2 combines with J gene TRBJ2-6; D is unresolved. The CDR3 length is 15 residues. Germline V gene lookup returns CDR1 SGHAT and CDR2 FQNNGV. The CDR3 region has the DNA TGTGCCGGCAGCCCAAAGGGCCATGGGGCCAACGTCCTGACTTTC. Its protein is CAGSPKGHGANVLTF.

Details on this clonotype: This CDR3 fails to terminate in the conserved phenylalanine or tryptophan, so it likely reflects a read error. V gene TRBV11-1 combines with J gene TRBJ2-7, with D unresolved. The germline V and J ends were trimmed by 5 bases and 3 bases, with 17 bases remaining between them. There are 15 residues in the CDR3. Germline loops: CDR1 SGHAT, CDR2 FQDESV (reference sequence). The CDR3 coding sequence is TGTGCCAGCAGCGCCGCGGCCGGTTCGGTCTACGAGCAGTACCTC. Translation gives CASSAAAGSVYEQYL.

This clonotype showed up just a few times. A single base separates this from a much larger clone, so it may be a read error. The V gene is TRBV4-3, the J gene TRBJ2-3, with 7 positions matching TRBD2. Unmatched junction bases numbered 3, after V lost 3 bases and J lost 3 bases. Germline CDR1 reads LGHNA; CDR2 reads YSLEER. The CDR3 totals 14 residues. The CDR3 DNA reads TGCGCCAGCAGCCAGCGGGAGTGGACAGATACGCAGTATTTT. It is translated as CASSQREWTDTQYF.